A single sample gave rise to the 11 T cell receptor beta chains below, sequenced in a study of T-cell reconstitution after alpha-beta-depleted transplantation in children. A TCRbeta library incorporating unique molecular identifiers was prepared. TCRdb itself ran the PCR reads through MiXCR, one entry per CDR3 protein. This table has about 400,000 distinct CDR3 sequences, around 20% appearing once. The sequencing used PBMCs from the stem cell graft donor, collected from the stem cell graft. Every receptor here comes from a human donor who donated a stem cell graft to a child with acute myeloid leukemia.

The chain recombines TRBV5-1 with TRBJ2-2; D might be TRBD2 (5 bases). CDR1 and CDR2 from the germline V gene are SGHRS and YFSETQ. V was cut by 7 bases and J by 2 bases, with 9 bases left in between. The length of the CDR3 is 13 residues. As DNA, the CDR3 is TGCGCCAGCTTTGAGGGCAACACCGGGGAGCTGTTTTTT. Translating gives CASFEGNTGELFF.

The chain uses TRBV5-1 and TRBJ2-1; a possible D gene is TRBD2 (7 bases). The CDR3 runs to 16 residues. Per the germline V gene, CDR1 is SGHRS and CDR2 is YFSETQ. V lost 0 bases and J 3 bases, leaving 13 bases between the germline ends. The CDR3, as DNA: TGCGCCAGCAGCTTGGAGCGGGACACGGGCTACAATGAGCAGTTCTTC. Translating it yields CASSLERDTGYNEQFF. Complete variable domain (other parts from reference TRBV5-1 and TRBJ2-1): KAGVTQTPRYLIKTRGQQVTLSCSPISGHRSVSWYQQTPGQGLQFLFEYFSETQRNKGNFPGRFSGRQFSNSRSEMNVSTLELGDSALYLCASSLERDTGYNEQFFGPGTRLTVL.

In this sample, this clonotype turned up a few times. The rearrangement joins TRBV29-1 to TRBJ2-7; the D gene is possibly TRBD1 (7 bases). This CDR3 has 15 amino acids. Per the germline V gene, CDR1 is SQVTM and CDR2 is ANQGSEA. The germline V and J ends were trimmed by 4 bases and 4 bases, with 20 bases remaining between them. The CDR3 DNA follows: TGCAGCGTTGGGGGAATGATTCAGGGGGGTTACGAGCAGTACTTC. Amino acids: CSVGGMIQGGYEQYF.

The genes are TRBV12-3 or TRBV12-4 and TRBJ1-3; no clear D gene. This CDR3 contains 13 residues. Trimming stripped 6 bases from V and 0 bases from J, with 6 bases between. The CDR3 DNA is TGTGCCAGCAGGGACTTCTCTGGAAACACCATATATTTT. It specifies CASRDFSGNTIYF.

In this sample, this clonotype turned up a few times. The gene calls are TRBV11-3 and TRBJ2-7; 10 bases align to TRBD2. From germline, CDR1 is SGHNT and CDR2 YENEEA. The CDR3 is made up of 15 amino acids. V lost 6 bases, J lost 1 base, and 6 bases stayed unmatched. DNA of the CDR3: TGTGCCAGCAGTTCAGCGGGAGGGACTTCCTACGAGCAGTACTTC. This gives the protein CASSSAGGTSYEQYF.

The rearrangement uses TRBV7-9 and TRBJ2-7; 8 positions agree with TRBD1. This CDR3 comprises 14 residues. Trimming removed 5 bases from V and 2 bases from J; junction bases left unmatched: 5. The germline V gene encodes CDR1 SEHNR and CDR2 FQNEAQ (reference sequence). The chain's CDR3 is CASSARDRPYEQYF. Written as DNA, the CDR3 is TGTGCCAGCAGCGCCCGGGACAGGCCCTACGAGCAGTACTTC. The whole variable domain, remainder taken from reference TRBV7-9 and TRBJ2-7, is DTGVSQNPRHKITKRGQNVTFRCDPISEHNRLYWYRQTLGQGPEFLTYFQNEAQLEKSRLLSDRFSAERPKGSFSTLEIQRTEQGDSAMYLCASSARDRPYEQYFGPGTRLTVT.

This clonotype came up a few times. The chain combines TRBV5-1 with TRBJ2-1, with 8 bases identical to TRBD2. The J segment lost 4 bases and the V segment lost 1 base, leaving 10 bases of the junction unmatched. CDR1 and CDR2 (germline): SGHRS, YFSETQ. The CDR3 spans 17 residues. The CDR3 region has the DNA TGCGCCAGCAGCTTGATGGGCCGGGAGGGCGTGTACAATGAGCAGTTCTTC. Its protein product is CASSLMGREGVYNEQFF.

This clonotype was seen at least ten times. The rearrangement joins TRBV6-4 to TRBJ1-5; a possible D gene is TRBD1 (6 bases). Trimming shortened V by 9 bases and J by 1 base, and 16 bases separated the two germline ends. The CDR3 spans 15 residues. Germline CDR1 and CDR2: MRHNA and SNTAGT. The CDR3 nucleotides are TGTGCCAGAAACAAGACAGGCCAAAGCAATCAGCCCCAGCATTTT. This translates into CARNKTGQSNQPQHF.

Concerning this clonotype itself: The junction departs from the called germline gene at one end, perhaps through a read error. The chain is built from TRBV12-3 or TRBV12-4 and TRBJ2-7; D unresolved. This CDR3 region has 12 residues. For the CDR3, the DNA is TGTGGCAGCAGTTTAACCAGCTACGAGCAGTACTTC. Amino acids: CGSSLTSYEQYF.

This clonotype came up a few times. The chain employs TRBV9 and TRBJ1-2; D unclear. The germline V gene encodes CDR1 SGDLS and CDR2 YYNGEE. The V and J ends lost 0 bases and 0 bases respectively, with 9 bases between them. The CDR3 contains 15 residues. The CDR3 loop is CASSVATTANYGYTF. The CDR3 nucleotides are TGTGCCAGCAGCGTAGCTACAACAGCTAACTATGGCTACACCTTC. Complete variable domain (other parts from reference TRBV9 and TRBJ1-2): DSGVTQTPKHLITATGQRVTLRCSPRSGDLSVYWYQQSLDQGLQFLIQYYNGEERAKGNILERFSAQQFPDLHSELNLSSLELGDSALYFCASSVATTANYGYTFGSGTRLTVV.

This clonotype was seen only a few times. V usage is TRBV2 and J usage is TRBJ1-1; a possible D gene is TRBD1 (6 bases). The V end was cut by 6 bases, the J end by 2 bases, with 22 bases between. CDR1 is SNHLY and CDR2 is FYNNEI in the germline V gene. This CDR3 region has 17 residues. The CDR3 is CASSPPGGARKNTEAFF. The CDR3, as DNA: TGTGCCAGCAGCCCCCCGGGGGGCGCTAGAAAAAACACTGAAGCTTTCTTT.